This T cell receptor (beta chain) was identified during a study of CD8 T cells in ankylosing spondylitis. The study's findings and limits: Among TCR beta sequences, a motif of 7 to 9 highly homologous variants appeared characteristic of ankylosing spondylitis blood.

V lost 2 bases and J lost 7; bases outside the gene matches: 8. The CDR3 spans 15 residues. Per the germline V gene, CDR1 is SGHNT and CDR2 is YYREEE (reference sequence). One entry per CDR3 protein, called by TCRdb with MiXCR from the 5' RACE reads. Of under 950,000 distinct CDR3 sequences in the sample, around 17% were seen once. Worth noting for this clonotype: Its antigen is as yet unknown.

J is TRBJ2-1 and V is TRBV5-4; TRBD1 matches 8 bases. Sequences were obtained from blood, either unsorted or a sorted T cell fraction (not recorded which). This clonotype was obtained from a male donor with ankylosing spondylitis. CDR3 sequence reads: CASSFLPGGANEQFF. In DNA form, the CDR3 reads TGTGCCAGCAGCTTCTTGCCAGGGGGCGCGAATGAGCAGTTCTTC.